The 3 T cell receptor beta chains given below trace back to one sample, sequenced in a study of blood T cell repertoires in COVID-19. Clones were sequenced by immunoSEQ multiplex PCR, and TCRdb holds only the in-frame ones, with some missing. Found here are around 130,000 clones, around four fifths of them singletons; the top ten hold about 4.2%. The sample was peripheral blood. The receptors stem from a woman of 80 years or more with acute or convalescent COVID-19.

The chain employs TRBV5-1 and TRBJ1-4; no reliable D call. The germline gives CDR1 SGHRS, CDR2 YFSETQ. The CDR3 is made up of 13 amino acids. The V end lost 5 bases, the J end lost 3 bases, and 8 bases lay between the germline ends. The CDR3 sequence: CASRDTSNEKLFF. The CDR3 nucleotides read TGCGCCAGCAGAGACACCTCTAATGAAAAACTGTTTTTT.

The genes are TRBV5-8 and TRBJ1-1; 8 bases match TRBD1. The CDR3 runs 13 residues. Trimming cost V 1 base and J 5 bases; bases outside gene matches: 1. The germline CDR1 and CDR2 sequences are SGHTS and YDEGEE. The CDR3 reads CASSLRTGTEAFF. The CDR3 coding sequence is TGTGCCAGCAGCTTGAGGACAGGGACTGAAGCTTTCTTT.

This chain links TRBV9 with TRBJ1-1; D is perhaps TRBD1 (6 bases). CDR3 length equals 15 residues. With 3 bases removed from V and 4 bases from J, the gap between germline ends came to 16 bases. Looked up from germline, CDR1 is SGDLS and CDR2 is YYNGEE. CDR3 DNA sequence: TGTGCCAGCAGCGCACAGGGAGTAAGTTTCACTGAAGCTTTCTTT. Translation: CASSAQGVSFTEAFF.